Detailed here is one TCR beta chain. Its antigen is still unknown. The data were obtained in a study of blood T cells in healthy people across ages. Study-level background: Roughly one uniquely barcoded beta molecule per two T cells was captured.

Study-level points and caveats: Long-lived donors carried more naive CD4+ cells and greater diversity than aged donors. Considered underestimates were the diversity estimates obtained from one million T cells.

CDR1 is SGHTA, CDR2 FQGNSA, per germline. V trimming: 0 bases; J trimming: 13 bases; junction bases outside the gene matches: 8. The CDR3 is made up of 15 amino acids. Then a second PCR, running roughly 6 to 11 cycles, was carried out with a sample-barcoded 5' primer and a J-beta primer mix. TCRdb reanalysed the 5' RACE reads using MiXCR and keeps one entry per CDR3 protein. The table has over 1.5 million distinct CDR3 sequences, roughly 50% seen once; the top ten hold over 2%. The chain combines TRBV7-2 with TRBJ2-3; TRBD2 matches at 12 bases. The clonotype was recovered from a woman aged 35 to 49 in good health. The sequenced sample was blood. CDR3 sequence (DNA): TGTGCCAGCAGCTTAGCCCAATCTAGCGGGGGGGAAAAGTATTTT. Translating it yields CASSLAQSSGGEKYF.